A single sample gave rise to the 23 T cell receptor beta chains below, sequenced in a study of blood T cell repertoires in COVID-19. Here immunoSEQ multiplex PCR was the method, and the copy in TCRdb shows in-frame clones only, minus some. The table has about 210,000 clones, 80% to 85% seen once. Sequencing was carried out using peripheral blood. These receptors were obtained from a woman of 80 years or more with COVID-19, enrolled during active disease.

This clone has a handful of counts. The chain combines TRBV7-2 with TRBJ1-1, with 7 bases matching TRBD1. CDR3 length equals 15 residues. Per germline, CDR1 SGHTA and CDR2 FQGNSA. V was clipped by 4 bases and J by 3 bases; unmatched bases: 8. CDR3 DNA sequence: TGTGCCAGCAGCTACCGACAGGGCGGCGACACTGAAGCTTTCTTT. Its protein product is CASSYRQGGDTEAFF.

This chain uses TRBV28 with TRBJ1-2; 9 nucleotides match TRBD1. This CDR3 is built from 15 residues. V lost 2 bases and J lost 5; bases outside the gene matches: 6. Germline CDR1 MDHEN, CDR2 SYDVKM. This CDR3 reads CASSLGQGWGYGYTF. In DNA form, the CDR3 reads TGTGCCAGCAGTTTAGGACAGGGGTGGGGGTATGGCTACACCTTC.

The V and J genes are TRBV30 and TRBJ1-2; D is uncertain. V lost 0 bases, J lost 6 bases, and 11 bases lay in between. CDR3 size: 13 residues. CDR1 is GTSNPN, CDR2 SVGIG, per germline (reference sequence). This CDR3 reads CAWSVQSVDGYTF. CDR3 bases: TGTGCCTGGAGTGTACAATCTGTTGATGGCTACACCTTC.

The chain couples TRBV27 to TRBJ1-2; TRBD1 agrees at 8 bases. The CDR3 runs 16 residues. V lost 0 bases and J lost 7; bases outside the gene matches: 10. Germline V lookup: CDR1 MNHEY, CDR2 SMNVEV (reference sequence). The CDR3 spells CASSLSPLTGASGYTF. The CDR3 nucleotides are TGTGCCAGCAGTTTATCCCCGTTGACAGGGGCCAGTGGCTACACCTTC.

This clone was seen a few times. The CDR3 DNA follows: TGTGCCATCAGTCCTTCGGATAATTCACCCCTCCACTTT. Translated, it gives CAISPSDNSPLHF. This chain connects TRBV10-3 to TRBJ1-6, with unresolved D. CDR1 is ENHRY and CDR2 is SYGVKD in the germline V gene. V shed 5 bases and J shed 5 bases, with 7 bases lying between them. This CDR3 region has 13 residues.

The rearrangement joins TRBV7-2 to TRBJ1-1, with D perhaps TRBD1 (6 bases). Trimming took off 4 bases at V and 7 bases at J, with 13 bases between the two ends. Germline V CDR1 and CDR2: SGHTA, FQGNSA. This CDR3 spans 13 amino acids. CDR3 bases: TGTGCCAGCAGCTCTCAGGGGAGATTTGAAGCTTTCTTT. Protein product: CASSSQGRFEAFF.

This chain uses TRBV3-1 (or the pseudogene TRBV3-2) with TRBJ1-1; 7 bases are a match to TRBD1. The CDR3 spans 16 residues. Trimming took 3 bases from V and 1 from J; bases not matched to a gene: 8. Germline CDR1 is LGHDT and CDR2 is YNNKEL (reference sequence). This CDR3 reads CASSHGTAPSNTEAFF. The DNA for the CDR3 is TGTGCCAGCAGCCATGGGACAGCACCTTCGAACACTGAAGCTTTCTTT.

V and J are TRBV28 and TRBJ2-2; the D gene is possibly TRBD2 (6 bases). CDR3 length: 15 residues. V was cut by 8 bases and J by 0 bases, with 13 bases left in between. Germline CDR1 reads MDHEN; CDR2 reads SYDVKM. In DNA, the CDR3 is TGTGCCAGCGTCCCGGGACTCCCGAACACCGGGGAGCTGTTTTTT. Translated, it gives CASVPGLPNTGELFF.

This sequence joins TRBV9 and TRBJ1-1, with D perhaps TRBD1 (6 bases). CDR3 length: 17 amino acids. V was cut by 0 bases and J by 3 bases, with 18 bases left in between. Germline loops: CDR1 SGDLS, CDR2 YYNGEE. DNA for the CDR3: TGTGCCAGCAGCGTAGGTTCGGGGGGCCGGGGGTACACTGAAGCTTTCTTT. Residues: CASSVGSGGRGYTEAFF.

The chain has TRBV7-8 and TRBJ2-7, with a possible D match to TRBD1 (5 bases). There are 14 residues in the CDR3. Deletions cut 1 base from V and 6 bases from J, with 13 bases between. In germline, CDR1 is SGHVS, CDR2 FQNEAQ. The CDR3 nucleotides are TGTGCCAGCAGCTTAGGGAAGGGGCTGGGCGAGCAGTACTTC. It is translated as CASSLGKGLGEQYF.

In nucleotides, the CDR3 is TGCGCCAGCAAAGCTTCCGGGACAGAAAGTTACGAGCAGTACTTC. Translated: CASKASGTESYEQYF. The chain links TRBV5-1 to TRBJ2-7; 7 nucleotides align to TRBD1. This CDR3 is built from 15 residues. CDR1 SGHRS and CDR2 YFSETQ come from the germline V gene. The V segment lost 6 bases and the J segment 4 bases; nucleotides outside the gene matches: 13.

V and J are TRBV5-1 and TRBJ2-4; the match to TRBD1 covers 9 bases. The J segment lost 7 bases and the V segment lost 3 bases, leaving 5 bases of the junction unmatched. The germline CDR1 and CDR2 sequences are SGHRS and YFSETQ. The CDR3 covers 14 residues. CDR3 residues: CASSSQGAGNIQYF. As DNA, the CDR3 is TGCGCCAGCAGCTCACAGGGGGCGGGGAACATTCAGTACTTC.

V usage is TRBV19 and J usage is TRBJ2-1; 7 nucleotides line up with TRBD1. Germline CDR1 is LNHDA and CDR2 is SQIVND (reference sequence). J lost 4 bases, V lost 9 bases, and 9 bases had no gene match. The CDR3 has 14 amino acids. CDR3 bases: TGTGCCAGACCCCGACAGGGAATTTACAATGAGCAGTTCTTC. Translating it yields CARPRQGIYNEQFF. The full variable domain, in which reference TRBV19 and TRBJ2-1 provide the parts outside the CDR3, is DGGITQSPKYLFRKEGQNVTLSCEQNLNHDAMYWYRQDPGQGLRLIYYSQIVNDFQKGDIAEGYSVSREKKESFPLTVTSAQKNPTAFYLCARPRQGIYNEQFFGPGTRLTVL.

V and J are TRBV11-2 and TRBJ2-7; possibly TRBD2 for D (6 bases). CDR1 SGHAT and CDR2 FQNNGV come from the germline V gene. The CDR3 loop spans 15 amino acids. V lost 4 bases, J lost 3 bases, and 16 bases lay in between. The CDR3 region is CASSWSEGTNYEQYV. CDR3 in DNA: TGTGCCAGCAGCTGGTCGGAGGGGACCAACTACGAGCAGTACGTC.

The chain recombines TRBV6-2 or TRBV6-3 with TRBJ1-6; perhaps TRBD1 as D (5 bases). The V end was cut by 2 bases, the J end by 7 bases, with 12 bases between. The CDR3 covers 15 residues. The germline gives CDR1 MNHEY, CDR2 SVGEGT. The CDR3 DNA is TGTGCCAGCAGTTACAGGGGCGTCTCAAATTCACCCCTCCACTTT. Its protein product is CASSYRGVSNSPLHF.

The chain is built from TRBV3-1 (or the pseudogene TRBV3-2) and TRBJ1-2; D perhaps matches TRBD1 (5 bases). Germline V gene sequence: CDR1 LGHDT, CDR2 YNNKEL (reference sequence). This CDR3 is 15 amino acids long. Trimming shortened V by 4 bases and J by 4 bases, and 16 bases separated the two germline ends. The CDR3 spells CASSPQAQVTYGYTF. CDR3 DNA sequence: TGTGCCAGCAGCCCCCAGGCACAGGTGACCTATGGCTACACCTTC.

This rearrangement joins TRBV29-1 to TRBJ1-2; 9 bases are a match to TRBD1. After removal of 2 bases from V and 6 bases from J, the junction contained 1 base not matched to a gene. The CDR3 loop spans 12 amino acids. In germline, CDR1 is SQVTM, CDR2 ANQGSEA. CDR3 loop: CSVERTGDGYTF. In DNA form, the CDR3 reads TGCAGCGTTGAAAGGACAGGGGATGGCTACACCTTC.

The V call is TRBV7-3, the J call TRBJ2-5; 9 bases agree with TRBD2. This CDR3 region has 17 residues. With V trimmed by 2 bases and J by 5 bases, 12 bases remained unmatched. The germline CDR1 and CDR2 sequences are SGHTA and FQGTGA. CDR3 amino acids: CASSLGVAGAHRETQYF. The DNA for the CDR3 is TGTGCCAGCAGCTTAGGAGTAGCGGGGGCGCATAGGGAGACCCAGTACTTC.

The rearrangement links TRBV7-2 to TRBJ2-5; 10 bases are a match to TRBD2. Germline-derived CDR1 and CDR2 are SGHTA and FQGNSA. The CDR3 has 15 amino acids. V dropped 4 bases and J dropped 4; count of bases not matched to a gene: 6. CDR3: CASSWIAGGTETQYF. The CDR3 DNA reads TGTGCCAGCAGCTGGATAGCGGGGGGTACAGAGACCCAGTACTTC. Drawing the rest from reference TRBV7-2 and TRBJ2-5, the complete variable domain is GAGVSQSPSNKVTEKGKDVELRCDPISGHTALYWYRQSLGQGLEFLIYFQGNSAPDKSGLPSDRFSAERTGGSVSTLTIQRTQQEDSAVYLCASSWIAGGTETQYFGPGTRLLVL.

This rearrangement joins TRBV7-2 to TRBJ1-6, with 10 bases lining up with TRBD1. Losses at the gene ends were 5 bases for V and 9 bases for J; bases not matched to a gene: 16. Germline V gene lookup returns CDR1 SGHTA and CDR2 FQGNSA. CDR3 length equals 18 residues. The CDR3 region is CASSISATGGKGSSPLHF. For the CDR3, the DNA is TGTGCCAGCAGCATCAGTGCGACAGGGGGCAAAGGGAGTTCACCCCTCCACTTT.

The CDR3 sequence: CASSLWVIWERGNYGYTF. In DNA, the CDR3 is TGTGCCAGCAGTTTATGGGTTATTTGGGAACGAGGGAACTATGGCTACACCTTC. The chain joins TRBV28 to TRBJ1-2; D remains unclear. The germline gives CDR1 MDHEN, CDR2 SYDVKM. V was pared by 0 bases and J by 2 bases, with 19 bases between. CDR3 size: 18 residues.

V gene TRBV2 combines with J gene TRBJ1-1; D remains unclear. Trimming removed 8 bases at V and 6 bases at J, with 22 bases between. The CDR3 covers 15 residues. Germline V CDR1 and CDR2: SNHLY, FYNNEI. In nucleotides, the CDR3 is TGTGCCAGCGCACTTTCGGCGGTATTGAGCGCTGAAGCTTTCTTT. Protein: CASALSAVLSAEAFF.

The chain employs TRBV6-5 and TRBJ2-7; D may be TRBD1 (5 bases). CDR1 and CDR2 (germline): MNHEY, SVGAGI. There are 13 residues in the CDR3. V lost 8 bases, J lost 3 bases, and 14 bases lay in between. CDR3 in amino acids: CASGRTPLYEQYF. CDR3 coding DNA: TGTGCCAGCGGACGGACACCTCTCTACGAGCAGTACTTC.